This T cell receptor beta chain comes out of a study of post-analysis software for immune sequencing data (dated by TCRdb to between 2014 and 2016). Notes on the research overall: Relapsing-remitting, secondary progressive and progressive-relapsing multiple sclerosis were recorded as disease courses, and subtype annotation was lacking for some patients. The multiple sclerosis patient repertoires were compared with around ten previously published healthy control repertoires from donors aged roughly 6 to 27 years. A subset of samples was prepared in parallel using single-end sample barcoding, then pooled and co-amplified after Illumina adapter ligation.

Receptor amplification or capture employed PCR. Sequenced using an Illumina HiSeq 2500. To reduce PCR and sequencing biases, unique molecular identifiers were built into the TCR beta cDNA libraries. Roughly 500,000 cDNA molecules were obtained per 1 to 10 million input T cells, so each molecule approximated one T cell. The patient libraries were prepared and sequenced using the same protocol as the earlier healthy control dataset. Within a given batch, samples were prepared together, multiplexed and sequenced on the same HiSeq lane. Per the original workflow: Raw barcoded reads were processed with MIGEC, discarding single-read molecular identifier groups before consensus assembly and CDR3 extraction. VDJtools was used for post-analysis of the clonotype tables, with diversity normalized by down-sampling every dataset to the smallest sample size. In repertoire overlap clustering, CDR3 amino acid sequences, but not nucleotide sequences, were matched to correct batch-related cross-sample contamination. The raw public data were reprocessed by TCRdb itself: fastp quality trimming at Q25, MiXCR clonotype calling, in-frame beta chains only. Rows with a matching CDR3 protein are joined into one entry that keeps the most common DNA and genes. In this record, the V and J calls reflect TCRdb's handling and not the investigators' own analysis. The sample table holds roughly 400,000 distinct CDR3 sequences, of which about 40% were seen once. Under 9% of the sample lies in the top ten.

The CDR3 sequence holds 15 residues, the cysteine and phenylalanine included. Only CDR3 DNA is held: 45 bases, read in frame from base 1. V and J are truncated by 4 bases and 6 bases respectively, leaving an intervening sequence of 19 bases. The germline V gene specifies SGHRS as CDR1 and YFSETQ as CDR2. To demonstrate the VDJtools post-analysis software, TCR beta repertoires were profiled from the peripheral blood of about 14 young patients with multiple sclerosis. The multiple sclerosis patients were children and adolescents between about 6 and 16 years of age. This clonotype was seen a handful of times. Its antigen target is currently unknown. No base qualities exist here, and no much larger clone lies one base off it. The paper as a whole reports these results and caveats: Multiple sclerosis patients had significantly lower normalized Chao1 diversity than controls, a result that suggests substantial peripheral T-cell clonal expansion. Patients showed significantly higher frequencies than controls for roughly five TRBV segments, among them TRBV5-6, TRBV5-1 and TRBV20-1. The multiple sclerosis patient group was slightly younger than the control group. When samples were clustered directly using the F measure, samples prepared in the same batch co-clustered strongly, which prompted a batch-effect correction.

Here the chain combines TRBV5-1 and TRBJ1-2; a tentative D match to TRBD1 spans 6 bases. The receptor was isolated from a girl aged 2-10 years with multiple sclerosis. The sequenced sample was blood. The sequenced DNA: TGCGCCAGCAGCGAAGACCTCGGGGGGCTGGATGGCTACACCTTC. Its protein is CASSEDLGGLDGYTF.